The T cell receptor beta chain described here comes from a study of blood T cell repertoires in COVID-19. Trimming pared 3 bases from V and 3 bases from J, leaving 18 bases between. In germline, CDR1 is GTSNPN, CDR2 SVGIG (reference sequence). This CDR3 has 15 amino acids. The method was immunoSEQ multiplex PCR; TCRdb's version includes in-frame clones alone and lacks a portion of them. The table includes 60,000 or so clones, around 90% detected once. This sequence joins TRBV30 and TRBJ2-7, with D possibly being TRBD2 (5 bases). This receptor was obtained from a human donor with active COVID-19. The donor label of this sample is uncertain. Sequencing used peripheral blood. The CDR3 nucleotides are TGTGCCTGGAGCGACCTCCCCTCCGGGGACTACGAGCAGTACTTC. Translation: CAWSDLPSGDYEQYF.